These T cell receptor beta chains were read from a single sample in a study of T-cell reconstitution after alpha-beta-depleted transplantation in children. TCRdb ran MiXCR on the PCR reads and lists one entry per CDR3 protein. The sample records 250,000 to 300,000 distinct CDR3 sequences, 9.5% to 13% being singletons. Sequenced here: peripheral blood, sampled 180 days after TCRalphabeta/CD19-depleted stem cell transplant. The receptors were sampled from a male patient between 2 and 10 years old who had a stem cell transplant for chronic granulomatous disease, so the T cells may come from the graft donor. CDR3s include the opening cysteine and the closing phenylalanine or tryptophan. The order of the fields is CDR3 DNA, CDR3 protein, V gene, clone size, D gene, J gene. The D gene is left open where the match is weak. The listing skips clone size in some rows; elsewhere it reads once, few, many or a size class.

CDR3nt: TGTGCCAGCAGCTTATCCCGGGACAGGGTCTACGAGCAGTACTTC; CDR3aa: CASSLSRDRVYEQYF; v_gene: TRBV7-9; abundance: many; d_gene: TRBD1; j_gene: TRBJ2-7
CDR3nt: TGCAGTGCTAGAGATTGGCCTTCACCGGGAGGGGATAGCTACAATGAGCAGTTCTTC; CDR3aa: CSARDWPSPGGDSYNEQFF; v_gene: TRBV20-1; abundance: many; d_gene: TRBD2; j_gene: TRBJ2-1
CDR3nt: TGTGCCATCAGTCTCGAGCGCACAGATACGCAGTATTTT; CDR3aa: CAISLERTDTQYF; v_gene: TRBV10-3; abundance: many; d_gene: .; j_gene: TRBJ2-3
CDR3nt: TGTGCCAGCAGAGTAGCGGGGTCTCTCTACGAGCAGTACTTC; CDR3aa: CASRVAGSLYEQYF; v_gene: TRBV6-2/TRBV6-3; abundance: many; d_gene: TRBD2; j_gene: TRBJ2-7
CDR3nt: TGCAGCGTTGTAAAAACAGGGGGGCACGGGGAGCTGTTTTTT; CDR3aa: CSVVKTGGHGELFF; v_gene: TRBV29-1; abundance: many; d_gene: TRBD1; j_gene: TRBJ2-2
CDR3nt: TGTGCCAGCAGTTGGGTGGGAGGGGATGAGCAGTTCTTC; CDR3aa: CASSWVGGDEQFF; v_gene: TRBV27; abundance: many; d_gene: TRBD2; j_gene: TRBJ2-1
CDR3nt: TGCGCCAGCAGCGGGAGAACAGGGGGGCTCGGGAATGAGCAGTTCTTC; CDR3aa: CASSGRTGGLGNEQFF; v_gene: TRBV5-1; abundance: many; d_gene: TRBD1; j_gene: TRBJ2-1
CDR3nt: TGTGCCAGTAGTGCTCACACGGGACTAGCGGGCAACAATGAGCAGTTCTTC; CDR3aa: CASSAHTGLAGNNEQFF; v_gene: TRBV19; abundance: .; d_gene: TRBD2; j_gene: TRBJ2-1
CDR3nt: TGTGCCAGCAGCCTGGGACTAGCGGGGGCGCAAGAGACCCAGTACTTC; CDR3aa: CASSLGLAGAQETQYF; v_gene: TRBV5-5; abundance: .; d_gene: TRBD2; j_gene: TRBJ2-5
CDR3nt: TGCAGTGCTAGTGTGACAGGCTCCTACAATGAGCAGTTCTTC; CDR3aa: CSASVTGSYNEQFF; v_gene: TRBV20-1; abundance: many; d_gene: .; j_gene: TRBJ2-1
CDR3nt: TGTGCCAGCAGTTTAGACGTATTTAGCACAGATACGCAGTATTTT; CDR3aa: CASSLDVFSTDTQYF; v_gene: TRBV12-3/TRBV12-4; abundance: few; d_gene: .; j_gene: TRBJ2-3
CDR3nt: TGTGCCGGACGACCGACAGGGCGGTGCGAGCAGTACTTC; CDR3aa: CAGRPTGRCEQYF; v_gene: TRBV28; abundance: many; d_gene: TRBD1; j_gene: TRBJ2-7
CDR3nt: TGTGCCAGCAGCGCACTAACAGGGCGGGGCTACACCTTC; CDR3aa: CASSALTGRGYTF; v_gene: TRBV28; abundance: many; d_gene: .; j_gene: TRBJ1-2
CDR3nt: TGTGCCATGGGCCTCGGGCTCCGCAGCAGCGGGAGGAGAAGTGAGCAGTTCTTC; CDR3aa: CAMGLGLRSSGRRSEQFF; v_gene: TRBV28; abundance: .; d_gene: TRBD2; j_gene: TRBJ2-1
CDR3nt: TGTGCTAGTGGTTTAGGGGGGGGCACAGATACGCAGTATTTT; CDR3aa: CASGLGGGTDTQYF; v_gene: TRBV12-5; abundance: many; d_gene: .; j_gene: TRBJ2-3
CDR3nt: TGTGCCAGCAGTTTAGTTCCCCTCCGGAACACTGAAGCTTTCTTT; CDR3aa: CASSLVPLRNTEAFF; v_gene: TRBV12-3/TRBV12-4; abundance: many; d_gene: .; j_gene: TRBJ1-1
CDR3nt: TGTGCCAGCAGGTCTAGCGTGAGCGATGAGCAGTTCTTC; CDR3aa: CASRSSVSDEQFF; v_gene: TRBV7-2; abundance: many; d_gene: .; j_gene: TRBJ2-1
CDR3nt: TGTGCCATCCGGGACAGCGGCTTGGATAATTCACCCCTCCACTTT; CDR3aa: CAIRDSGLDNSPLHF; v_gene: TRBV10-3; abundance: many; d_gene: TRBD1; j_gene: TRBJ1-6
CDR3nt: TGTGCCATCAGTCCACCTCCGGGACAGGGCGACGAGCAGTACTTC; CDR3aa: CAISPPPGQGDEQYF; v_gene: TRBV10-3; abundance: many; d_gene: TRBD1; j_gene: TRBJ2-7
CDR3nt: TGTGCAAGTCGCGCTTACGGACCACAATACAAGCAGTACTTC; CDR3aa: CASRAYGPQYKQYF; v_gene: TRBV12-2; abundance: .; d_gene: .; j_gene: TRBJ2-7
CDR3nt: TGTGCCAGCAAAGGGACAGGGACTAGCAATCAGCCCCAGCATTTT; CDR3aa: CASKGTGTSNQPQHF; v_gene: TRBV6-1; abundance: few; d_gene: TRBD1; j_gene: TRBJ1-5
CDR3nt: TGTGCCAGCAGTTATACAGGGAGTACCGGGGAGCTGTTTTTT; CDR3aa: CASSYTGSTGELFF; v_gene: TRBV12-3/TRBV12-4; abundance: many; d_gene: .; j_gene: TRBJ2-2
CDR3nt: TGCAGCGCCCTAACCCGAGAGAACACCGGGGAGCTGTTTTTT; CDR3aa: CSALTRENTGELFF; v_gene: TRBV29-1; abundance: many; d_gene: .; j_gene: TRBJ2-2
CDR3nt: TGTGCCAGCAGCTTATCTGGGTCTGGGATCAAAGCTTTCTTT; CDR3aa: CASSLSGSGIKAFF; v_gene: TRBV7-8; abundance: many; d_gene: .; j_gene: TRBJ1-1
CDR3nt: TGCAACATGCTAACAGGGGCTAGGGAATCCTACGAGCAGTACTTC; CDR3aa: CNMLTGARESYEQYF; v_gene: TRBV29-1; abundance: many; d_gene: TRBD1; j_gene: TRBJ2-7
CDR3nt: TGCGCCAGCAGCATAGGGAAATTCCCCCCTGAGCAGTACTTC; CDR3aa: CASSIGKFPPEQYF; v_gene: TRBV5-1; abundance: many; d_gene: .; j_gene: TRBJ2-7
CDR3nt: TGTGCCAGCAGTTATGACATAGCGGGAGCTAACACCGGGGAGCTGTTTTTT; CDR3aa: CASSYDIAGANTGELFF; v_gene: TRBV5-4; abundance: .; d_gene: TRBD2; j_gene: TRBJ2-2
CDR3nt: TGCGCCAGCAGAAGGACAGATGGGGAGCTGTTTTTT; CDR3aa: CASRRTDGELFF; v_gene: TRBV5-1; abundance: many; d_gene: .; j_gene: TRBJ2-2
CDR3nt: TGTGCCATCAGTGAGTCTCGGGAAGGGGGCGAGCAGTACTTC; CDR3aa: CAISESREGGEQYF; v_gene: TRBV10-3; abundance: many; d_gene: .; j_gene: TRBJ2-7
CDR3nt: TGTGCCAGCATACGACAGGGCCGCTATGGCTACACCTTC; CDR3aa: CASIRQGRYGYTF; v_gene: TRBV28; abundance: few; d_gene: TRBD1; j_gene: TRBJ1-2
CDR3nt: TGTGCCAGCAGCTTACAGCGTGGCACCGGGGAGCTGTTTTTT; CDR3aa: CASSLQRGTGELFF; v_gene: TRBV7-2; abundance: many; d_gene: .; j_gene: TRBJ2-2
CDR3nt: TGTGCCAGCAGTTATCGGAGGGCCAGGGGCAATGAGCAGTTCTTC; CDR3aa: CASSYRRARGNEQFF; v_gene: TRBV6-5; abundance: many; d_gene: .; j_gene: TRBJ2-1
CDR3nt: TGTGCCAGCAGCCGTTCTAGCGGGTTCTCCAATGAGCAGTTCTTC; CDR3aa: CASSRSSGFSNEQFF; v_gene: TRBV7-8; abundance: many; d_gene: TRBD2; j_gene: TRBJ2-1
CDR3nt: TGTGCCAGCAGTTTAGCAGGGGGCGGCCAGCCCCAGCATTTT; CDR3aa: CASSLAGGGQPQHF; v_gene: TRBV12-3/TRBV12-4; abundance: many; d_gene: TRBD1; j_gene: TRBJ1-5
CDR3nt: TGTGCCAGCAGCCTGCGGACAGGGACTAGGTCCTCCTACGAGCAGTACTTC; CDR3aa: CASSLRTGTRSSYEQYF; v_gene: TRBV14; abundance: many; d_gene: .; j_gene: TRBJ2-7
CDR3nt: TGTGCCAGCAGTTTGGCCGGGTCCCTCTCCTACGAGCAGTACTTC; CDR3aa: CASSLAGSLSYEQYF; v_gene: TRBV12-3/TRBV12-4; abundance: many; d_gene: .; j_gene: TRBJ2-7
CDR3nt: TGCAGTGCGTCTCTAGCGGTCTCCTACGAGCAGTACTTC; CDR3aa: CSASLAVSYEQYF; v_gene: TRBV20-1; abundance: many; d_gene: TRBD2; j_gene: TRBJ2-7
CDR3nt: TGTGCCAGCAGCCGACAGGGATCCGTCCACGAGCAGTACTTC; CDR3aa: CASSRQGSVHEQYF; v_gene: TRBV7-2; abundance: many; d_gene: TRBD1; j_gene: TRBJ2-7
CDR3nt: TGTGCCAGCATGGCCGGGACCCAGTACTTC; CDR3aa: CASMAGTQYF; v_gene: TRBV2; abundance: few; d_gene: .; j_gene: TRBJ2-5
CDR3nt: TGCAGTGCCAGACCCCCTGTAGCGGGTGCCTACAATGAGCAGTTCTTC; CDR3aa: CSARPPVAGAYNEQFF; v_gene: TRBV20-1; abundance: many; d_gene: TRBD2; j_gene: TRBJ2-1
CDR3nt: TGTGCCAGCAGACCTACTAGCGGGAGAAGCTACGAGCAGTACTTC; CDR3aa: CASRPTSGRSYEQYF; v_gene: TRBV6-2/TRBV6-3; abundance: many; d_gene: TRBD2; j_gene: TRBJ2-7